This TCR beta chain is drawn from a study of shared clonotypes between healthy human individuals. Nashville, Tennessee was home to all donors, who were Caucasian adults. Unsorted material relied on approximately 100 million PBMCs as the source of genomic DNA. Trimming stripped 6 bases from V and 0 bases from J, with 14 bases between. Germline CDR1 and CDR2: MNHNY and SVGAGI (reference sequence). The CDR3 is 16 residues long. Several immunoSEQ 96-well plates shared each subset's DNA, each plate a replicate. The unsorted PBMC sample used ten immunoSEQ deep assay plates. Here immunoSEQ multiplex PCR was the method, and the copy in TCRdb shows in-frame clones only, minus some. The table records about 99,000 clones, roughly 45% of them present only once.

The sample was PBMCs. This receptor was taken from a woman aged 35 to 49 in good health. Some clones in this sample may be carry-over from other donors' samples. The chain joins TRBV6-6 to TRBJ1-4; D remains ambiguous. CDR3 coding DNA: TGTGCCAGCAGCCACGGTTCTCGTACAACTAATGAAAAACTGTTTTTT. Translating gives CASSHGSRTTNEKLFF.